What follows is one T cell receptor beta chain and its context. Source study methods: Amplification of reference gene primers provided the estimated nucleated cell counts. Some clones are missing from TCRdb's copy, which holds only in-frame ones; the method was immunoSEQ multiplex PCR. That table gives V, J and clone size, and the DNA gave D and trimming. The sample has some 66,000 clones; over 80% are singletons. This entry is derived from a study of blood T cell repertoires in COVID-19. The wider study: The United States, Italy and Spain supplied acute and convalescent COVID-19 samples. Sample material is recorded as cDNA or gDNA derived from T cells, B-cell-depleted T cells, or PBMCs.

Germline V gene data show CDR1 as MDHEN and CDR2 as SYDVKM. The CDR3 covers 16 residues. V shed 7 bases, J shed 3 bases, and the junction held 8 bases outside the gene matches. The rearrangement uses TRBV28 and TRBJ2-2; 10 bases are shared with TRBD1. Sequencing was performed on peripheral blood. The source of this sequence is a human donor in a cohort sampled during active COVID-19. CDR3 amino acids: CASTGQGNRDTGELFF. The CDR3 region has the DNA TGTGCCAGCACGGGACAGGGGAACCGGGACACCGGGGAGCTGTTTTTT.